Sequencing of this TCR beta chain was carried out in a study of T-cell memory formation after mild COVID-19. General study findings and limits: From day 15 to 85, contracting clones were balanced between CD4 and CD8, whereas later expanders leaned toward CD4+.

A note on this clonotype: Its matching antigen is unknown.

5'RACE, which relied on constant-segment primers, yielded TCR alpha and TCR beta cDNA libraries carrying sample barcodes and UMIs. TCRdb reprocessed the 5' RACE reads via MiXCR and lists one record per CDR3 protein. The sample contains fewer than 200,000 distinct CDR3 sequences, roughly 23% of which appear only once. This CDR3 contains 14 residues. Germline V gene data show CDR1 as SGHVS and CDR2 as FQNEAQ. The V and J ends lost 1 base and 8 bases respectively, with 12 bases between them. The TCR comes from an adult woman who had mild COVID-19 (a few samples of this study predate the infection). Cell type and time point are not known. The rearrangement joins TRBV7-8 to TRBJ2-1, with D possibly TRBD2 on 5 matching bases. Material: PBMCs or a T cell subset sorted from them (not recorded which). CDR3: CASSLVTERDEQFF. CDR3 DNA sequence: TGTGCCAGCAGCTTAGTCACGGAGAGGGATGAGCAGTTCTTC.